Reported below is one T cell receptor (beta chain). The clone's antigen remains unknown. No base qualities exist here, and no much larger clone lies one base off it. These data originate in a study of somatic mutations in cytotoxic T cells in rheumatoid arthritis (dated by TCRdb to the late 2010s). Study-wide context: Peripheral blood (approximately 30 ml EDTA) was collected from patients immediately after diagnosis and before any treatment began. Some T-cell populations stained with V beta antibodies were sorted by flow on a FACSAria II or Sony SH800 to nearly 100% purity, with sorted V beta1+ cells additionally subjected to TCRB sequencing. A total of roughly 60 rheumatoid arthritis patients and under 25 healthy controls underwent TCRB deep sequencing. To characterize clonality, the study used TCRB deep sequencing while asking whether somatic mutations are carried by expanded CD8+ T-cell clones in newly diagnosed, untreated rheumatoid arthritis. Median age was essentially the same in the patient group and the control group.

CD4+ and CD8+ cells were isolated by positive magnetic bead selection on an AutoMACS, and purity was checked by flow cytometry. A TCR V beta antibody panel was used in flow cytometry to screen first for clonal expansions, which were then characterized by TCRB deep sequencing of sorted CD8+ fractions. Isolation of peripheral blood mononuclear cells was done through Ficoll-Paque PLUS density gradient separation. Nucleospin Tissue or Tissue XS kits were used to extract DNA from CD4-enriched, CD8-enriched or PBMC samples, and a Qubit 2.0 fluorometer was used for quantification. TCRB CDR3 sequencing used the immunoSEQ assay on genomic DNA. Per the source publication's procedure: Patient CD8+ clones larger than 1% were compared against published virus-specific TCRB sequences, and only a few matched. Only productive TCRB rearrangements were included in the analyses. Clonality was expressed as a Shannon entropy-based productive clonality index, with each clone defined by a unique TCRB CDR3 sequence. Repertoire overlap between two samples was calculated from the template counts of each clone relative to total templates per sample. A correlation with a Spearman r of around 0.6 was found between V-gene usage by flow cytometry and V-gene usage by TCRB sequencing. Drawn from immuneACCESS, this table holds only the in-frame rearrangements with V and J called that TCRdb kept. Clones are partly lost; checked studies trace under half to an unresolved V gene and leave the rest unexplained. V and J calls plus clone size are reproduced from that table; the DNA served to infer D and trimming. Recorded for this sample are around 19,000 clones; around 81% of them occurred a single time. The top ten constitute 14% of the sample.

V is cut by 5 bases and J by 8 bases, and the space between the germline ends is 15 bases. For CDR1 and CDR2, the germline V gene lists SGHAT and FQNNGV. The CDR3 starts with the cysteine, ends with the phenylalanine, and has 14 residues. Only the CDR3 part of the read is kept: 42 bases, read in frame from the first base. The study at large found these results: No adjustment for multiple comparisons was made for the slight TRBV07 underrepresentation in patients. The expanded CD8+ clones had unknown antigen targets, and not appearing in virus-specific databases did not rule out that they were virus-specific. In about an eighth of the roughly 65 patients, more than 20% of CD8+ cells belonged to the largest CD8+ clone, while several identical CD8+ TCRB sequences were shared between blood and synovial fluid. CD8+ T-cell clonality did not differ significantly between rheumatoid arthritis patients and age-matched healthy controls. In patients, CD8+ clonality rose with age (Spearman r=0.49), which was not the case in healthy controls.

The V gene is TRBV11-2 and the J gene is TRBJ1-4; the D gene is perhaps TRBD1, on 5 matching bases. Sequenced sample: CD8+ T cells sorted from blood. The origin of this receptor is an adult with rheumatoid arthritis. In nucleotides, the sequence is TGTGCCAGCAGCCCGGTCCCCAGGGACGAAAAACTGTTTTTT. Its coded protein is CASSPVPRDEKLFF.